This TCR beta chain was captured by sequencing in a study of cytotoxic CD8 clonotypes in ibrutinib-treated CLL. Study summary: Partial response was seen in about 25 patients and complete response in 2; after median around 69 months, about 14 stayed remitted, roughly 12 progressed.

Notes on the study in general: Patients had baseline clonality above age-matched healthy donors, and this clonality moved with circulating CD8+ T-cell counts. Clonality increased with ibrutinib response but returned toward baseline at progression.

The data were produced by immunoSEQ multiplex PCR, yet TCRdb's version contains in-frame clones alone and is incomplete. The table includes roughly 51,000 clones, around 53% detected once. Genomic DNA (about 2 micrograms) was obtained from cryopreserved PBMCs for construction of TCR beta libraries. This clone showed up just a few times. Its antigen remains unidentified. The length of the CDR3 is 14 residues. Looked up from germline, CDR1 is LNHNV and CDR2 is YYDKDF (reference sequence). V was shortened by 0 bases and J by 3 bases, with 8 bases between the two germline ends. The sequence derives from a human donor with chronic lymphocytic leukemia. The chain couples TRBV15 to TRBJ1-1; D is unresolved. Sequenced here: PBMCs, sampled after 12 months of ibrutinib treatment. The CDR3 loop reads CATSRDWWDTEAFF. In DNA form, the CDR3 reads TGTGCCACCAGCAGAGACTGGTGGGACACTGAAGCTTTCTTT.